This TCR beta chain came from a study of T cell responses to AZD1222 COVID-19 vaccine. Study as a whole: Recipients boosted at about 4 weeks or about 12 weeks are pooled. Study conclusions and caveats: Just a handful of people given AZD1222 tested seropositive at baseline. The study found Spike-specific TCR breadth and depth rose after two AZD1222 doses. In all cases, repertoires were sampled only after the peak T cell response.

The table lists this clone with a few counts. Its antigen is still unknown. Assay: immunoSEQ multiplex PCR; the TCRdb copy retains only in-frame clones and omits some. The data hold about 200,000 clones, with about 86% observed a single time. Between the trimmed V and J ends, which lost 3 bases and 2 bases, there was a span of 19 bases. Germline V gene sequence: CDR1 DFQATT, CDR2 SNEGSKA (reference sequence). The CDR3 spans 16 residues. The sequence was obtained from an adult in good health. This chain uses TRBV20-1 with TRBJ2-5; D not resolved. This specimen was peripheral blood, taken on day 0 of AZD1222 vaccination. The CDR3 is CSASHSSVWNQETQYF. CDR3 nucleotides: TGCAGTGCTAGTCACAGCTCAGTCTGGAATCAAGAGACCCAGTACTTC.